The source of this TCR beta chain is a study of Graves' ophthalmopathy and Graves' hyperthyroidism. The TCR beta CDR3 regions underwent amplification from RNA transcripts. HTBI primers served in a first-round RT-PCR, which a second-round multiplex PCR followed. Each CDR3 protein gets one entry after TCRdb re-called the multiplex PCR reads with MiXCR. The profile covers over 40,000 distinct CDR3 sequences, with under 55% appearing a single time and about 25% taken by the ten largest. The CDR3 loop spans 15 amino acids. The V gene end was trimmed by 6 bases and the J gene end by 8 bases; junction bases not matched to a gene: 8. Per germline, CDR1 LNHDA and CDR2 SQIVND (reference sequence).

The gene calls are TRBV19 and TRBJ1-4, with 11 positions matching TRBD1. The sample taken for sequencing was peripheral blood. This clonotype was obtained from an adult man with Graves' ophthalmopathy. Here the CDR3 reads CASSGQGAGPEKLFF. As DNA, the CDR3 is TGTGCCAGTAGCGGACAGGGGGCAGGACCCGAAAAACTGTTTTTT.